This TCR beta chain is from a study of blood T cells in healthy people across ages. Whole-study results and caveats: Per million T cells, the diversity of TCR beta decreased roughly linearly as age advanced. Naive T cell percentage showed a strong correlation with TCR beta diversity.

No fewer than 6 million PBMCs went into each sample. This clonotype has a count of ten or more. Its target is unknown. The use of a sample-barcoded 5' primer and a J-beta primer mix characterized a second PCR of roughly 7 to 12 cycles. TCRdb redid the calling of the 5' RACE reads with MiXCR, one entry per CDR3 protein. The data contain hundreds of thousands of distinct CDR3 sequences, approximately 35% of them seen just once; the ten biggest clones take up 10% to 15%. V was clipped by 1 base and J by 2 bases, with 11 bases between them. The CDR3 contains 15 residues. Per the germline V gene, CDR1 is MGHRA and CDR2 is YSYEKL.

This chain joins TRBV4-1 and TRBJ1-2; D remains ambiguous. Sequencing was carried out using blood. The sequence came from a man aged 18 to 30 in good health. The CDR3 coding sequence is TGCGCCAGCAGCCAAGGACGGGTTGAAAACTATGGCTACACCTTC. It is translated as CASSQGRVENYGYTF.